A single sample is the source of the 13 T cell receptor beta chains below, sequenced in a study of cytomegalovirus exposure and HLA in healthy donors. PCR amplification relied on 60 Vbeta primers (plus 13 Jbeta primers). Some clones are missing from TCRdb's copy, which holds only in-frame ones; the method was immunoSEQ multiplex PCR. The table records approximately 160,000 clones, roughly 80% of them present only once. The sequenced sample was PBMCs. These receptors originate from a man over 45 in good health and CMV-seropositive.

The chain employs TRBV7-8 and TRBJ2-1; 8 bases agree with TRBD1. This CDR3 is built from 16 residues. CDR1 is SGHVS, CDR2 FQNEAQ, per germline. J gave up 5 bases and V 5 bases, and 11 bases lay outside the gene matches. The DNA for the CDR3 is TGTGCCAGCAGCCCCCAGGGGGCGCTTTCGGACAATGAGCAGTTCTTC. Its translation is CASSPQGALSDNEQFF.

The rearrangement uses TRBV5-1 and TRBJ1-4; a weak D match, TRBD1 (5 bases). Between the trimmed V and J ends, which lost 4 bases and 0 bases, there was a span of 13 bases. Germline CDR1 reads SGHRS; CDR2 reads YFSETQ. This CDR3 is built from 16 residues. CDR3 sequence reads: CASSADGGTTNEKLFF. The DNA of the CDR3 is TGCGCCAGCAGCGCGGACGGGGGAACAACTAATGAAAAACTGTTTTTT.

The CDR3 sequence is CSVEGGTGTGYTF. DNA of the CDR3: TGCAGCGTTGAGGGGGGGACTGGGACCGGCTACACCTTC. The chain is built from TRBV29-1 and TRBJ1-2; perhaps TRBD1 as D (5 bases). CDR1 SQVTM and CDR2 ANQGSEA come from the germline V gene. The CDR3 contains 13 residues. Between the trimmed V and J ends, which lost 3 bases and 8 bases, there was a span of 16 bases.

The rearrangement uses TRBV4-1 and TRBJ2-2, with D perhaps TRBD1 (6 bases). CDR3 size: 14 residues. Per the germline V gene, CDR1 is MGHRA and CDR2 is YSYEKL. V shed 4 bases and J shed 7 bases, with 13 bases lying between them. The CDR3 spells CASSLRQEGGELFF. The CDR3, as DNA: TGCGCCAGCAGCCTTAGACAGGAAGGCGGGGAGCTGTTTTTT.

The chain is built from TRBV4-1 and TRBJ2-3, with 7 positions matching TRBD2. V shed 4 bases and J 0 bases; nucleotides not matched to a gene: 7. Germline V gene lookup returns CDR1 MGHRA and CDR2 YSYEKL. The length of the CDR3 is 16 residues. The CDR3 loop is CASSLPSGISTDTQYF. As DNA, the CDR3 is TGCGCCAGCAGCCTCCCCAGCGGGATTAGCACAGATACGCAGTATTTT.

A note on this clone: Sequence at one end of the junction differs from germline and may be a read error. The chain carries TRBV30 and TRBJ2-5, with 8 bases that match TRBD1. The V gene's germline CDR1 is GTSNPN and CDR2 SVGIG (reference sequence). CDR3 size: 12 residues. The CDR3 coding sequence is TGTGCCTGTCGGGACAGGCAAGCGACCCAGTACTTC. It encodes CACRDRQATQYF.

V and J are TRBV2 and TRBJ1-3, with 7 bases matching TRBD1. Germline lookup yields CDR1 SNHLY and CDR2 FYNNEI. V trimming: 7 bases; J trimming: 4 bases; junction bases outside the gene matches: 7. This CDR3 spans 14 amino acids. CDR3 loop: CASTFGTAGNTIYF. CDR3 sequence (DNA): TGTGCCAGCACCTTCGGGACAGCGGGAAACACCATATATTTT.

The chain is built from TRBV21-1 and TRBJ1-1. TRBV21-1 is shown as a pseudogene. This CDR3 has 14 residues. The CDR3 region has the DNA TGTGCCAGCAGCGGCCGGGAGGAACACACTGAAGCTTTCTTT. This sequence encodes CASSGREEHTEAFF.

The chain recombines TRBV7-9 with TRBJ2-3; TRBD2 matches 7 bases. Looked up from germline, CDR1 is SEHNR and CDR2 is FQNEAQ (reference sequence). V gave up 5 bases and J gave up 7 bases; unmatched junction bases: 12. The CDR3 has 15 amino acids. CDR3 region: CASSPRLAPLNTQYF. In DNA form, the CDR3 reads TGTGCCAGCAGCCCGAGACTAGCCCCGCTGAATACGCAGTATTTT.

This clone was recorded once. CDR3 residues: CASSARQGQETQYF. The CDR3 DNA is TGTGCCAGCAGCGCAAGACAGGGTCAAGAGACCCAGTACTTC. The V gene is TRBV7-6, the J gene TRBJ2-5, with 7 bases identical to TRBD1. The V and J ends lost 5 bases and 2 bases, in that order; junction bases with no gene match: 5. Germline CDR1 SGHVS, CDR2 FNYEAQ. CDR3 length: 14 amino acids.

This chain connects TRBV6-5 to TRBJ2-3, with TRBD2 matching 11 bases. The trim removed 6 bases at V and 4 bases at J, leaving 6 bases unmatched. The CDR3 sequence is 15 residues long. Germline V gene lookup returns CDR1 MNHEY and CDR2 SVGAGI. DNA of the CDR3: TGTGCCAGCAGCTCGACTAGCGGGGAATCAGATACGCAGTATTTT. Amino acids: CASSSTSGESDTQYF.

The V call is TRBV29-1, the J call TRBJ2-4; TRBD1 aligns across 7 bases. Germline CDR1 is SQVTM and CDR2 is ANQGSEA. The CDR3 runs 15 residues. Trimming took 8 bases from V and 0 from J; bases not matched to a gene: 10. CDR3 protein: CSLPDRLLAKNIQYF. The DNA for the CDR3 is TGCAGCCTTCCGGACAGGTTATTAGCCAAAAACATTCAGTACTTC.

The rearrangement links TRBV5-1 to TRBJ2-7; 7 nucleotides align to TRBD2. Per the germline V gene, CDR1 is SGHRS and CDR2 is YFSETQ. Trimming took 4 bases from V and 7 from J; bases not matched to a gene: 11. This CDR3 comprises 14 residues. CDR3 sequence reads: CASSPTGLNGEQYF. The DNA of the CDR3 is TGCGCCAGCAGCCCAACGGGACTAAATGGGGAGCAGTACTTC. Together with reference TRBV5-1 and TRBJ2-7, the CDR3 gives the full variable domain: KAGVTQTPRYLIKTRGQQVTLSCSPISGHRSVSWYQQTPGQGLQFLFEYFSETQRNKGNFPGRFSGRQFSNSRSEMNVSTLELGDSALYLCASSPTGLNGEQYFGPGTRLTVT.